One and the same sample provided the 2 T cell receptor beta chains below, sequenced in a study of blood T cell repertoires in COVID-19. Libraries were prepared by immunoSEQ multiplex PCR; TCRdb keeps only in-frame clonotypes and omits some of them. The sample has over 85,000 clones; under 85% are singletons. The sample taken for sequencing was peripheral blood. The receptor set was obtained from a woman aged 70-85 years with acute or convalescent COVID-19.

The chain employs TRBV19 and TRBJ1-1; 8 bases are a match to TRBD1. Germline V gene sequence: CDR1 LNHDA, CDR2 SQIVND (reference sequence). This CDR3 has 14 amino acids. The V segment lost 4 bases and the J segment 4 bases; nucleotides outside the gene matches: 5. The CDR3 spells CASSTDRAGTEAFF. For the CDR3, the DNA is TGTGCCAGTAGTACGGACAGGGCCGGCACTGAAGCTTTCTTT.

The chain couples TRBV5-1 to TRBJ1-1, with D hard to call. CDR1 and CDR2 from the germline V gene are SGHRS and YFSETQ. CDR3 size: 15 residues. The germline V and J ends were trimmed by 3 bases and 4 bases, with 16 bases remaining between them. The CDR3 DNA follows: TGCGCCAGCAGCTCGGGCGGGATTCAAGGCACTGAAGCTTTCTTT. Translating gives CASSSGGIQGTEAFF. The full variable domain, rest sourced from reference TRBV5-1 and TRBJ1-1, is KAGVTQTPRYLIKTRGQQVTLSCSPISGHRSVSWYQQTPGQGLQFLFEYFSETQRNKGNFPGRFSGRQFSNSRSEMNVSTLELGDSALYLCASSSGGIQGTEAFFGQGTRLTVV.